A selection of T cell receptor beta chains follows, all from one sample in a study of T and B cells in COVID-19 patients. From the multiplex PCR reads, TCRdb called clonotypes with MiXCR, one entry per CDR3 protein. The sample comprises 5,000 to 6,500 distinct CDR3 sequences, 25% to 30% of which are singletons, and roughly two fifths rests with the top ten. The sequencing input was blood. The receptor source for this set is a human donor with active COVID-19. The donor label of this sample is uncertain. Both conserved end residues are part of each CDR3. A D gene is named only where the DNA matches it firmly. Only some rows state a clone size, as once, few, many or a class for expanded clones.

CDR3aa | CDR3nt | abundance | len | j_gene | v_gene | d_gene
CASGTSVTETQYF | TGTGCCTCGGGGACTAGCGTTACAGAGACCCAGTACTTC | - | 13 | TRBJ2-5 | TRBV19 | TRBD2
CASHNPSSGNTIYF | TGTGCCAGCCACAATCCGAGCTCTGGAAACACCATATATTTT | few | 14 | TRBJ1-3 | TRBV6-1 | -
CASSHLGPYNSPLHF | TGTGCCAGCAGTCACTTAGGACCCTATAATTCACCCCTCCACTTT | - | 15 | TRBJ1-6 | TRBV6-5 | -
CASSPNSGASTYTF | TGTGCCAGCAGCCCAAACAGCGGAGCATCCACTTACACCTTC | medium-sized | 14 | TRBJ1-2 | TRBV11-3 | -
CASSLGRHFTDTQYF | TGTGCCAGCAGCTTAGGACGGCACTTCACAGATACGCAGTATTTT | - | 15 | TRBJ2-3 | TRBV7-9 | -
CASSSQSTEAFF | TGTGCCAGCAGCTCCCAAAGTACTGAAGCTTTCTTT | few | 12 | TRBJ1-1 | TRBV12-3/TRBV12-4 | -
CASSQEWRDVYGYTF | TGCGCCAGCAGCCAAGAATGGAGGGACGTCTATGGCTACACCTTC | - | 15 | TRBJ1-2 | TRBV4-3 | -
CASSPAASGANVLTF | TGTGCCAGTAGTCCGGCGGCTTCCGGGGCCAACGTCCTGACTTTC | medium-sized | 15 | TRBJ2-6 | TRBV19 | -
CASSSTGSGGTDTQYF | TGTGCCAGCAGTTCGACAGGGTCGGGGGGCACAGATACGCAGTATTTT | medium-sized | 16 | TRBJ2-3 | TRBV6-5 | -
CATSRQTRNTEAFF | TGTGCCACCAGTCGTCAAACCAGGAACACTGAAGCTTTCTTT | few | 14 | TRBJ1-1 | TRBV24-1 | -
CASRGWGAGYEQYF | TGTGCCAGCAGAGGTTGGGGCGCAGGCTACGAGCAGTACTTC | - | 14 | TRBJ2-7 | TRBV6-1 | -
CASSYSIHGGGKRGEQFF | TGTGCCAGCAGTTACTCGATCCACGGCGGGGGGAAACGAGGTGAGCAGTTCTTC | few | 18 | TRBJ2-1 | TRBV6-2/TRBV6-3 | TRBD2
CASSSLPGSEAFF | TGTGCCAGCAGCTCCCTGCCGGGCAGTGAAGCTTTCTTT | medium-sized | 13 | TRBJ1-1 | TRBV11-3 | -
CASSLREDQPQHF | TGTGCCAGCAGTTTAAGGGAAGATCAGCCCCAGCATTTT | few | 13 | TRBJ1-5 | TRBV27 | -
CASSGWNEKLFF | TGTGCCAGCTCAGGTTGGAATGAAAAACTGTTTTTT | medium-sized | 12 | TRBJ1-4 | TRBV18 | -
CASSSGARSYEQYF | TGTGCCAGCAGCTCCGGGGCTAGGTCCTACGAGCAGTACTTC | - | 14 | TRBJ2-7 | TRBV5-4 | -
CASSLSRDNPGYTF | TGTGCCAGCAGTTTATCTAGGGACAATCCTGGCTACACCTTC | - | 14 | TRBJ1-2 | TRBV12-3/TRBV12-4 | -
CATITGTGGAGRANVLTF | TGTGCCACTATCACCGGGACAGGGGGCGCCGGTCGGGCCAACGTCCTGACTTTC | few | 18 | TRBJ2-6 | TRBV24-1 | TRBD1
CASSLEGFQETQYF | TGTGCCAGCAGTTTAGAGGGGTTCCAAGAGACCCAGTACTTC | - | 14 | TRBJ2-5 | TRBV12-3/TRBV12-4 | -
CASSPYLTSGSFNEQFF | TGTGCCAGCAGTCCTTACCTGACTAGCGGGAGTTTCAATGAGCAGTTCTTC | - | 17 | TRBJ2-1 | TRBV12-3/TRBV12-4 | TRBD2
CASSPRGVAGSGADTQYF | TGTGCCAGCAGCCCGCGGGGTGTAGCGGGATCCGGTGCAGATACGCAGTATTTT | few | 18 | TRBJ2-3 | TRBV27 | TRBD2
CATSTRTSGNTIYF | TGTGCCACCAGCACCCGGACATCTGGAAACACCATATATTTT | medium-sized | 14 | TRBJ1-3 | TRBV15 | -
CARPIMSNQPQHF | TGTGCAAGACCCATTATGAGCAATCAGCCCCAGCATTTT | medium-sized | 13 | TRBJ1-5 | TRBV27 | -
CASSPYSASREETQYF | TGTGCCAGCAGCCCCTACTCTGCTAGCAGGGAAGAGACCCAGTACTTC | medium-sized | 16 | TRBJ2-5 | TRBV6-5 | -
CASSFTQGEEKLFF | TGTGCCAGCAGTTTTACCCAGGGGGAAGAAAAACTGTTTTTT | few | 14 | TRBJ1-4 | TRBV6-5 | TRBD1
CASSLDGMGMVSYNSPLHF | TGTGCCAGTTCCCTGGACGGGATGGGGATGGTATCCTATAATTCACCCCTCCACTTT | medium-sized | 19 | TRBJ1-6 | TRBV19 | -
CASALGLYEQYF | TGTGCCAGCGCCCTAGGCCTCTACGAGCAGTACTTC | - | 12 | TRBJ2-7 | TRBV6-2/TRBV6-3 | -
CAGSPRTGGGLETQYF | TGTGCCGGCTCACCGAGAACGGGAGGGGGATTAGAGACCCAGTACTTC | once | 16 | TRBJ2-5 | TRBV18 | TRBD2
CASSSGTATNYGYTF | TGCGCCAGCAGCTCTGGGACAGCCACTAACTATGGCTACACCTTC | - | 15 | TRBJ1-2 | TRBV5-1 | TRBD1
CASSSGLQGGGQETQYF | TGTGCCAGCAGCTCGGGACTACAGGGAGGGGGGCAAGAGACCCAGTACTTC | medium-sized | 17 | TRBJ2-5 | TRBV11-3 | -
CASSTHDRGAYNEQFF | TGTGCCAGTAGTACCCACGACAGGGGGGCCTACAATGAGCAGTTCTTC | medium-sized | 16 | TRBJ2-1 | TRBV19 | TRBD1
CASSPRQGMPGNTIYF | TGTGCCAGCAGCCCAAGACAGGGGATGCCTGGAAACACCATATATTTT | few | 16 | TRBJ1-3 | TRBV5-6 | TRBD1
CASSLTGTSGYNEQFF | TGCGCCAGCAGCTTAACCGGGACTAGCGGTTACAATGAGCAGTTCTTC | - | 16 | TRBJ2-1 | TRBV5-1 | TRBD2
CSVVSPGQGDYGYTF | TGCAGCGTTGTATCTCCGGGACAGGGGGACTATGGCTACACCTTC | medium-sized | 15 | TRBJ1-2 | TRBV29-1 | TRBD1
CSAPTGDEVYGYTF | TGCAGTGCCCCCACTGGGGACGAGGTCTATGGCTACACCTTC | - | 14 | TRBJ1-2 | TRBV20-1 | -
CASSLDVNTEAFF | TGTGCCAGCAGCTTAGACGTGAACACTGAAGCTTTCTTT | - | 13 | TRBJ1-1 | TRBV13 | -
CASSLWQGNEQYF | TGTGCCAGCAGCTTGTGGCAGGGCAACGAGCAGTACTTC | - | 13 | TRBJ2-7 | TRBV5-4 | -
CASSFVGTTNEKLFF | TGTGCCAGCAGCTTCGTCGGGACAACCAACGAAAAACTGTTTTTT | few | 15 | TRBJ1-4 | TRBV5-6 | -
CASSRRQQNTEAFF | TGTGCCAGCAGCCGGCGCCAGCAGAACACTGAAGCTTTCTTT | medium-sized | 14 | TRBJ1-1 | TRBV11-3 | -
CASTGVYNSPLHF | TGTGCCAGCACGGGAGTTTATAATTCACCCCTCCACTTT | - | 13 | TRBJ1-6 | TRBV25-1 | -
CAITWASQETQYF | TGTGCCATCACCTGGGCCAGCCAAGAGACCCAGTACTTC | few | 13 | TRBJ2-5 | TRBV10-3 | -
CASTRDLSYNEQFF | TGTGCCAGCACCCGAGACCTCTCCTACAATGAGCAGTTCTTC | few | 14 | TRBJ2-1 | TRBV12-3/TRBV12-4 | -
CASSLRPAGGGETQYF | TGCGCCAGCAGCTTGAGGCCAGCGGGAGGAGGAGAGACCCAGTACTTC | few | 16 | TRBJ2-5 | TRBV5-1 | TRBD2
CASSLGQVNYGYTF | TGTGCCAGCAGCTTGGGACAGGTGAACTATGGCTACACCTTC | few | 14 | TRBJ1-2 | TRBV5-6 | -
CAIETGGPGNEQYF | TGTGCCATCGAGACGGGGGGTCCGGGGAACGAGCAGTACTTC | - | 14 | TRBJ2-7 | TRBV10-3 | TRBD2
CASTPQGSSNQPQHF | TGTGCCAGCACCCCACAGGGATCCAGCAATCAGCCCCAGCATTTT | few | 15 | TRBJ1-5 | TRBV6-6 | -
CASSLDRWGTSGYEQYF | TGTGCCAGCAGCTTAGATCGGTGGGGGACTAGCGGCTACGAGCAGTACTTC | - | 17 | TRBJ2-7 | TRBV11-3 | TRBD2
CASRARAGGSVYSSYNEQFF | TGTGCCAGCAGGGCCAGAGCGGGAGGTTCCGTTTATAGCTCCTACAATGAGCAGTTCTTC | - | 20 | TRBJ2-1 | TRBV6-2/TRBV6-3 | TRBD2
CASSLLTRTGRYNEQFF | TGTGCCAGCAGTCTCTTAACCAGGACAGGGAGATACAATGAGCAGTTCTTC | medium-sized | 17 | TRBJ2-1 | TRBV6-5 | TRBD1
CASSLGLAGVRTGDEQFF | TGTGCCAGCAGCCTGGGACTAGCGGGGGTTCGTACTGGAGATGAGCAGTTCTTC | - | 18 | TRBJ2-1 | TRBV7-6 | TRBD2
CASSLARYSNQPQHF | TGTGCCAGCAGCTTGGCCAGGTATAGCAATCAGCCCCAGCATTTT | - | 15 | TRBJ1-5 | TRBV5-6 | -
CASSYSPRDGENSPLHF | TGTGCCAGCAGTTACTCGCCGAGGGACGGGGAAAATTCACCCCTCCACTTT | - | 17 | TRBJ1-6 | TRBV6-5 | -
CATSAGSGELFF | TGTGCCACCAGTGCCGGATCCGGGGAGCTGTTTTTT | medium-sized | 12 | TRBJ2-2 | TRBV24-1 | -